This TCR beta chain was documented in a study of radiation and T cells in renal cell carcinoma. About the study: Nephrectomy followed 15 Gy stereotactic body radiation by 4 weeks. General study findings and limits: From baseline, blood top tumor clonotypes peaked at 2 weeks post-radiation.

Trimming cost V 0 bases and J 3 bases, with 7 bases left between them. CDR1 and CDR2 from the germline V gene are SGHRS and YFSETQ. The CDR3 covers 13 residues. As to this clone: Its antigen is currently unknown.

The assay was immunoSEQ multiplex PCR, and TCRdb's table has in-frame clones only and misses some. The sample records 120,000 to 150,000 clones, 88% being singletons. Time point meaning: baseline pretreatment blood. The treatment was: 15 Gy SBRT to primary tumor, nephrectomy 4 weeks later. After SBRT, blood was collected at 2 and 4 weeks, plus baseline. The specimen was blood, collected from a patient whose treatment included radiotherapy and nephrectomy. The sequence was obtained from a woman in her 70s with renal cell carcinoma. The chain is built from TRBV5-1 and TRBJ2-7; D is uncertain. CDR3 amino acids: CASSLAQSYEQYF. The CDR3 DNA reads as TGCGCCAGCAGCTTGGCCCAGAGCTACGAGCAGTACTTC.